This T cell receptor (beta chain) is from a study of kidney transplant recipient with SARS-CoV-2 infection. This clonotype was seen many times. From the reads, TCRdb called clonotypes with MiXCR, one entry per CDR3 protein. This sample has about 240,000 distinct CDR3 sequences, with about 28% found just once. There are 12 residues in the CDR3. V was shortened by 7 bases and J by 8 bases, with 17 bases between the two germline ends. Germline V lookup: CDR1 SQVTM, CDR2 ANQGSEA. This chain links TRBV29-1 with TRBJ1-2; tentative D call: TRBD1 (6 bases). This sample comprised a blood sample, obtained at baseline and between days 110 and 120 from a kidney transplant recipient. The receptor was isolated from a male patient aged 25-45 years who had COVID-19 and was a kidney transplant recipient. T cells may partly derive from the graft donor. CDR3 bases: TGCAGCGCAACAGGGTCTCTGGAAGGCTACACCTTC. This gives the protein CSATGSLEGYTF.